These 29 T cell receptor beta chains were sequenced from one sample in a study of Ad26.COV2.S vaccination and SARS-CoV-2 variants. Method: immunoSEQ multiplex PCR; TCRdb's copy keeps in-frame clones and lacks some. The data contain about 350,000 clones, about 91% of them singletons. The sample was peripheral blood, taken after recovery from COVID-19. Every receptor here comes from a human donor who had recovered from COVID-19.

The genes are TRBV11-2 and TRBJ2-3; D gene ambiguous. The V end was cut by 1 base, the J end by 3 bases, with 8 bases between. The CDR3 consists of 14 residues. CDR1 and CDR2 from the germline V gene are SGHAT and FQNNGV. Here the CDR3 DNA reads TGTGCCAGCAGCTTAGCGGTAGATACAGATACGCAGTATTTT. The encoded protein is CASSLAVDTDTQYF.

The V and J genes are TRBV5-6 and TRBJ1-2, with no clear D. The V gene's germline CDR1 is SGHDT and CDR2 YYEEEE. The V gene lost 2 bases and the J gene lost 0 bases, with 11 bases spanning the gap. This CDR3 comprises 15 residues. The CDR3 reads CASSFPTQTNYGYTF. The CDR3 region has the DNA TGTGCCAGCAGCTTTCCGACACAGACTAACTATGGCTACACCTTC.

J is TRBJ2-7 and V is TRBV27; 9 nucleotides match TRBD1. From germline, CDR1 is MNHEY and CDR2 SMNVEV (reference sequence). With V trimmed by 2 bases and J by 6 bases, 11 bases remained unmatched. CDR3 size: 16 residues. The CDR3, as DNA: TGTGCCAGCAGTTTAACTAACGGACAGGGGAGTCCCGAGCAGTACTTC. Encoded protein: CASSLTNGQGSPEQYF.

This chain links TRBV5-1 with TRBJ1-2; D possibly corresponds to TRBD1 (6 bases). Germline CDR1 reads SGHRS; CDR2 reads YFSETQ. The CDR3 has 14 residues. Trimming took off 3 bases at V and 4 bases at J, with 13 bases between the two ends. The CDR3 DNA reads TGCGCCAGCAGCTCGCGACAGGACCCCTATGGCTACACCTTC. Encoded protein: CASSSRQDPYGYTF.

The chain couples TRBV6-5 to TRBJ1-1; D gene ambiguous. The CDR3 has 13 residues. From germline, CDR1 is MNHEY and CDR2 SVGAGI. Trimming pared 4 bases from V and 2 bases from J, leaving 8 bases between. CDR3 loop: CASSWTRNTEAFF. DNA for the CDR3: TGTGCCAGCAGTTGGACCCGAAACACTGAAGCTTTCTTT.

J is TRBJ2-2 and V is TRBV3-1 (or the pseudogene TRBV3-2), with TRBD2 identical over 13 bases. CDR1 LGHDT and CDR2 YNNKEL come from the germline V gene (reference sequence). Trimming removed 6 bases from V and 5 bases from J; junction bases left unmatched: 6. This CDR3 is built from 16 residues. The CDR3 DNA reads as TGTGCCAGCAGTACTAGCGGGGGGGCCATAACCGGGGAGCTGTTTTTT. It translates to CASSTSGGAITGELFF.

The rearrangement links TRBV27 to TRBJ1-2; the D is unclear. The V gene's germline CDR1 is MNHEY and CDR2 SMNVEV (reference sequence). This CDR3 has 14 residues. V dropped 5 bases and J dropped 4 bases, with 14 bases sitting between them. CDR3 sequence (DNA): TGTGCCAGCAGTCCCCTGGCACAAACCTATGGCTACACCTTC. Translating it yields CASSPLAQTYGYTF.

This clone has a single count. J is TRBJ2-3 and V is TRBV6-5; the D gene is possibly TRBD1 (5 bases). Germline values: CDR1 MNHEY, CDR2 SVGAGI. The CDR3 runs 15 residues. V lost 6 bases and J lost 4, with 17 bases in between. The CDR3: CASSLQGEIADTQYF. In DNA form, the CDR3 reads TGTGCCAGCAGCCTGCAGGGTGAGATTGCAGATACGCAGTATTTT.

J is TRBJ1-3 and V is TRBV27; D may be TRBD1 (5 bases). Germline V CDR1 and CDR2: MNHEY, SMNVEV (reference sequence). V lost 1 base and J lost 6, with 19 bases in between. The CDR3 length is 17 residues. CDR3 loop: CASSLFRPGRNLNTIYF. CDR3 DNA sequence: TGTGCCAGCAGTTTATTCCGCCCGGGACGGAACTTAAACACCATATATTTT.

The chain joins TRBV15 to TRBJ1-1; TRBD1 aligns across 8 bases. Trimming took 5 bases from V and 5 from J; bases not matched to a gene: 7. Germline assignment: CDR1 LNHNV and CDR2 YYDKDF (reference sequence). This CDR3 has 14 residues. For the CDR3, the DNA is TGTGCCACCAGCGTAGACAGGGGTTTTACTGAAGCTTTCTTT. Protein product: CATSVDRGFTEAFF.

The V and J genes are TRBV19 and TRBJ2-6; D unclear. Trimming took 0 bases from V and 4 from J, leaving 7 bases between them. The CDR3 extends over 15 amino acids. Germline V CDR1 and CDR2: LNHDA, SQIVND (reference sequence). CDR3 coding DNA: TGTGCCAGTAGTATAGATGTGGCCGGGGCCAACGTCCTGACTTTC. Translation gives CASSIDVAGANVLTF.

This chain joins TRBV18 and TRBJ2-5, with D perhaps TRBD1 or TRBD2 (5 bases each). The CDR3 extends over 14 amino acids. Trimming took off 2 bases at V and 7 bases at J, with 14 bases between the two ends. Germline loops: CDR1 KGHSH, CDR2 LQKENI. The CDR3 spells CASSPSGPRRTQYF. CDR3 nucleotides: TGTGCCAGCTCACCATCGGGACCTCGGAGGACCCAGTACTTC.

The V gene is TRBV4-2, the J gene TRBJ2-1, with 14 bases that match TRBD2. V was pared by 4 bases and J by 0 bases, with 8 bases of the junction left unmatched. The germline V gene encodes CDR1 LGHNA and CDR2 YNFKEQ. The CDR3 has 19 residues. CDR3 nucleotide sequence: TGTGCCAGCAGCCCTGGACTAGCGGGGGGTCCGAGCTCCTACAATGAGCAGTTCTTC. Its translation is CASSPGLAGGPSSYNEQFF.

The rearrangement links TRBV6-2 or TRBV6-3 to TRBJ1-1; no reliable D call. CDR3 length: 14 residues. V was trimmed by 1 base and J by 0 bases, leaving 6 bases between them. The germline V gene encodes CDR1 MNHEY and CDR2 SVGEGT. CDR3 DNA: TGTGCCAGCAGTTACTACGAGATGAACACTGAAGCTTTCTTT. Residues: CASSYYEMNTEAFF.

CDR3: CASSWTDTGELFF. In DNA, the CDR3 is TGTGCCAGCAGCTGGACAGACACCGGGGAGCTGTTTTTT. V gene TRBV3-1 (or the pseudogene TRBV3-2) combines with J gene TRBJ2-2, with D maybe TRBD1 (6 bases). The V gene lost 5 bases and the J gene lost 3 bases, with 7 bases spanning the gap. The CDR3 has 13 residues. Germline values: CDR1 LGHDT, CDR2 YNNKEL (reference sequence).

This chain connects TRBV5-1 to TRBJ2-3, with D possibly being TRBD2 (5 bases). The CDR3 sequence is 13 residues long. V lost 2 bases and J lost 1, with 5 bases in between. Germline V gives CDR1 SGHRS, CDR2 YFSETQ. The CDR3 DNA reads as TGCGCCAGCAGCTTCGGGGGCACAGATACGCAGTATTTT. Residues: CASSFGGTDTQYF.

In regard to this clone: The sample carries other DNA sequences with the same CDR3. The V gene is TRBV5-5, the J gene TRBJ1-1; no clear D. The V gene lost 0 bases and the J gene lost 1 base, with 4 bases spanning the gap. The CDR3 consists of 13 residues. Germline V gene lookup returns CDR1 SGHKS and CDR2 YYEKEE (reference sequence). The CDR3 nucleotides are TGTGCCAGCAGCTTGGGACGGAACACTGAAGCTTTCTTT. Its translation: CASSLGRNTEAFF. The full variable domain, rest sourced from reference TRBV5-5 and TRBJ1-1, is DAGVTQSPTHLIKTRGQQVTLRCSPISGHKSVSWYQQVLGQGPQFIFQYYEKEERGRGNFPDRFSARQFPNYSSELNVNALLLGDSALYLCASSLGRNTEAFFGQGTRLTVV.

The chain is built from TRBV3-1 (or the pseudogene TRBV3-2) and TRBJ1-3; no clear D gene. Germline CDR1 LGHDT, CDR2 YNNKEL (reference sequence). The CDR3 covers 15 residues. V was trimmed by 1 base and J by 0 bases, leaving 7 bases between them. The chain's CDR3 is CASSQGLLSGNTIYF. CDR3 DNA sequence: TGTGCCAGCAGCCAAGGCCTTCTCTCTGGAAACACCATATATTTT.

This clone appeared once. This sequence joins TRBV6-5 and TRBJ2-1; D unresolved. The ends were cut back, 6 bases at V and 4 bases at J, with 10 bases in the middle. The germline V gene has CDR1 MNHEY and CDR2 SVGAGI. CDR3 size: 13 residues. In nucleotides, the CDR3 is TGTGCCAGCAGCCTGACGGGTTACAATGAGCAGTTCTTC. Amino acids: CASSLTGYNEQFF.

This clone was picked up a small number of times. This chain links TRBV6-1 with TRBJ2-5; TRBD2 matches at 15 bases. The CDR3 runs to 17 residues. Per the germline V gene, CDR1 is MNHNS and CDR2 is SASEGT. V was pared by 4 bases and J by 1 base, with 4 bases of the junction left unmatched. The CDR3 nucleotides read TGTGCCAGCAGTGCGGGACTAGCGGGGGGTATCCAAGAGACCCAGTACTTC. Translation: CASSAGLAGGIQETQYF.

This sequence joins TRBV5-5 and TRBJ2-4, with D possibly being TRBD1 (6 bases). This CDR3 spans 14 amino acids. CDR1 and CDR2 (germline): SGHKS, YYEKEE (reference sequence). With 4 bases removed from V and 7 bases from J, the gap between germline ends came to 15 bases. The CDR3: CASSTVSGANIQYF. The CDR3 DNA sequence: TGTGCCAGCAGCACCGTGTCAGGGGCGAACATTCAGTACTTC.

This clone has a handful of counts. The chain has TRBV7-2 and TRBJ1-1; D may be TRBD1 (5 bases). The CDR3 covers 15 residues. Per germline, CDR1 SGHTA and CDR2 FQGNSA. V was trimmed by 2 bases and J by 4 bases, leaving 14 bases between them. The CDR3 DNA is TGTGCCAGCAGCTTAAGGGCCCAGGGTAGCACTGAAGCTTTCTTT. Translation: CASSLRAQGSTEAFF.

This chain joins TRBV9 and TRBJ2-2; 9 nucleotides line up with TRBD1. V lost 5 bases to trimming and J lost 7 bases; unmatched junction nucleotides: 9. The length of the CDR3 is 15 residues. CDR1 is SGDLS, CDR2 YYNGEE, per germline. CDR3 sequence (DNA): TGTGCCAGCAGAAGAACAGGGGGCGATTACGGGGAGCTGTTTTTT. Protein: CASRRTGGDYGELFF. Variable domain in full (rest from reference TRBV9 and TRBJ2-2): DSGVTQTPKHLITATGQRVTLRCSPRSGDLSVYWYQQSLDQGLQFLIQYYNGEERAKGNILERFSAQQFPDLHSELNLSSLELGDSALYFCASRRTGGDYGELFFGEGSRLTVL.

The V and J genes are TRBV20-1 and TRBJ2-3, with D possibly TRBD1 on 6 matching bases. Per the germline V gene, CDR1 is DFQATT and CDR2 is SNEGSKA (reference sequence). This CDR3 spans 13 amino acids. V was clipped by 3 bases and J by 14 bases, with 21 bases between them. CDR3 amino acids: CSASAPDRRSPYF. CDR3 DNA: TGCAGTGCTAGTGCCCCTGACAGGAGATCTCCGTATTTT.

The J gene is TRBJ1-3, the V gene TRBV18; no clear D gene. CDR3 length equals 16 residues. The V end was cut by 3 bases, the J end by 0 bases, with 12 bases between. Looked up from germline, CDR1 is KGHSH and CDR2 is LQKENI. This CDR3 reads CASSPTGKVSGNTIYF. The CDR3, as DNA: TGTGCCAGCTCACCGACGGGAAAAGTCTCTGGAAACACCATATATTTT. Filled out from reference TRBV18 and TRBJ1-3, the complete variable domain reads NAGVMQNPRHLVRRRGQEARLRCSPMKGHSHVYWYRQLPEEGLKFMVYLQKENIIDESGMPKERFSAEFPKEGPSILRIQQVVRGDSAAYFCASSPTGKVSGNTIYFGEGSWLTVV.

The chain joins TRBV7-3 to TRBJ2-1; 8 bases are shared with TRBD2. Germline CDR1 reads SGHTA; CDR2 reads FQGTGA. There are 15 residues in the CDR3. The V gene end was trimmed by 2 bases and the J gene end by 7 bases; junction bases not matched to a gene: 7. The CDR3 region has the DNA TGTGCCAGCAGCTTAGTTACCAGCGGGGGAAATGAGCAGTTCTTC. This codes for CASSLVTSGGNEQFF.

The chain couples TRBV4-1 to TRBJ2-6; perhaps TRBD1 as D (5 bases). Germline assignment: CDR1 MGHRA and CDR2 YSYEKL. Trimming left V 2 bases short and J 4 bases short, with 12 bases between. The CDR3 contains 16 residues. The CDR3 reads CASSQNRFFGANVLTF. The DNA for the CDR3 is TGCGCCAGCAGCCAAAACAGGTTCTTCGGGGCCAACGTCCTGACTTTC.

This chain joins TRBV6-5 and TRBJ2-4; D perhaps matches TRBD2 (5 bases). The CDR3 sequence is 12 residues long. CDR1 is MNHEY and CDR2 is SVGAGI in the germline V gene. The V end lost 5 bases, the J end lost 11 bases, and 13 bases lay between the germline ends. In DNA, the CDR3 is TGTGCCAGCAGTAACCGGGGATCAGTTCAGTACTTC. Translated, it gives CASSNRGSVQYF.

The genes are TRBV27 and TRBJ1-6; 9 nucleotides align to TRBD1. CDR1 is MNHEY and CDR2 is SMNVEV in the germline V gene (reference sequence). The length of the CDR3 is 15 residues. V lost 8 bases, J lost 0 bases, and 2 bases stayed unmatched. CDR3 sequence: CASSTGGSYNSPLHF. In DNA, the CDR3 is TGTGCCAGCTCGACAGGGGGCTCCTATAATTCACCCCTCCACTTT.